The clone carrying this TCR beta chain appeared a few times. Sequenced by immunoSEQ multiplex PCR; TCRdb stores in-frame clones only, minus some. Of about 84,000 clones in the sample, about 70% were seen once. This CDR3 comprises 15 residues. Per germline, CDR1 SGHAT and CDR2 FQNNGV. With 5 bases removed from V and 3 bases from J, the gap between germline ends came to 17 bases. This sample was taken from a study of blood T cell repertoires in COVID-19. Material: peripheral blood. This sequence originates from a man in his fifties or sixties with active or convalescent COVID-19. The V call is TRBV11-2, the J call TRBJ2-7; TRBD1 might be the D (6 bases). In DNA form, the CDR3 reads TGTGCCAGCAGCCTCCAGGGGACGGTGAACTACGAGCAGTACTTC. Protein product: CASSLQGTVNYEQYF.